These 4 T cell receptor beta chains were all obtained from the same sample, sequenced in a study. TCRdb processed the reads anew with MiXCR; each CDR3 protein has one entry. In the table there are approximately 150 distinct CDR3 sequences, roughly 25% of which are singletons. Sequencing used CD8+ T cells (not recorded whether cultured). The receptor set was obtained from a male donor.

This clonotype is categorized as large. CDR3: CSARDPGTGESDTQYF. DNA of the CDR3: TGCAGTGCTAGAGATCCCGGGACAGGAGAGTCAGATACGCAGTATTTT. V usage is TRBV20-1 and J usage is TRBJ2-3; 8 nucleotides agree with TRBD1. This CDR3 region has 16 residues. Trimming removed 0 bases from V and 4 bases from J; junction bases left unmatched: 9. Germline CDR1 and CDR2: DFQATT and SNEGSKA (reference sequence).

Judged by abundance, this clonotype is large. The gene calls are TRBV6-5 and TRBJ1-2; 11 positions agree with TRBD1. The length of the CDR3 is 17 residues. CDR1 is MNHEY, CDR2 SVGAGI, per germline. Losses at the gene ends were 5 bases for V and 1 base for J; bases not matched to a gene: 9. As DNA, the CDR3 is TGTGCCAGCAGTGAAAATACCGGGACAGGGGGTAACTATGGCTACACCTTC. Encoded protein: CASSENTGTGGNYGYTF.

Remarks on this clonotype: The junction and the germline gene differ at one end; a read error may be behind it. This chain joins TRBV2 and TRBJ2-2; the D is unclear. The V gene's germline CDR1 is SNHLY and CDR2 FYNNEI. The CDR3 has 11 amino acids. The CDR3 DNA sequence: TGTGCCCGCAGTATAGGCGGGGAGCTGTTTTTT. It is translated as CARSIGGELFF.

The sample holds a few counts of this clonotype. A much larger clone is a single base away; this may be a read error. The rearrangement links TRBV6-5 to TRBJ2-5; D remains ambiguous. The CDR3 has 17 amino acids. Germline loops: CDR1 MNHEY, CDR2 SVGAGI. The chain's CDR3 is CAGSYSGPAAGQETQYF. Here the CDR3 DNA reads TGTGCCGGCAGTTACTCGGGTCCGGCCGCTGGGCAAGAGACCCAGTACTTC.